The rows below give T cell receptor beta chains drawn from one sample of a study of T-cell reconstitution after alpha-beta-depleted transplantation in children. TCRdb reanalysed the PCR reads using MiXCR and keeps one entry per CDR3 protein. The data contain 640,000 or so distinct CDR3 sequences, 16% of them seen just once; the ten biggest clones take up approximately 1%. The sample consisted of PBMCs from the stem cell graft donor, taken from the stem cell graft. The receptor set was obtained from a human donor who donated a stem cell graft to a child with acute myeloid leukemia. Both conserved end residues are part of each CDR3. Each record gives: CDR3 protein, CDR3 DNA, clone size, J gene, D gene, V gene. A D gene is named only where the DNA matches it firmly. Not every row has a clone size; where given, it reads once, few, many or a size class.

CASSSPGQVNYGYTF TGTGCCAGCAGTTCTCCGGGACAGGTGAACTATGGCTACACCTTC few TRBJ1-2 TRBD1 TRBV7-8
CASSTPQGEGYTF TGTGCCAGCAGTACTCCACAGGGTGAGGGCTACACCTTC few TRBJ1-2 . TRBV6-6
CAISEGKPDTQYF TGTGCCATCAGTGAAGGGAAACCAGATACGCAGTATTTT few TRBJ2-3 . TRBV10-3
CASSLGARGYTEAFF TGTGCCAGCAGCCTTGGTGCCAGGGGGTACACTGAAGCTTTCTTT . TRBJ1-1 TRBD1 TRBV11-2
CASSLYSDRPQETQYF TGCGCCAGCAGCTTGTATTCGGACAGGCCCCAAGAGACCCAGTACTTC . TRBJ2-5 TRBD1 TRBV5-1
CSARDRAPRFEKLFF TGCAGTGCTAGAGATCGAGCGCCCAGGTTTGAAAAACTGTTTTTT few TRBJ1-4 . TRBV20-1
CASSLREPQETQYF TGTGCCAGCAGTTTACGGGAACCCCAAGAGACCCAGTACTTC . TRBJ2-5 . TRBV12-3/TRBV12-4
CASRANRALGNIQYF TGTGCCAGCAGGGCCAACCGGGCCTTGGGGAACATTCAGTACTTC . TRBJ2-4 . TRBV12-3/TRBV12-4
CSAAMRGRGTEAFF TGCAGTGCAGCCATGAGGGGCCGGGGCACTGAAGCTTTCTTT many TRBJ1-1 . TRBV20-1
CASSLGTETPQHF TGTGCCAGCAGCTTAGGGACCGAGACGCCCCAGCATTTT few TRBJ1-5 . TRBV7-2
CAALAGGRTGELFF TGTGCCGCTCTAGCGGGGGGGCGGACCGGGGAGCTGTTTTTT few TRBJ2-2 TRBD2 TRBV12-3/TRBV12-4
CASSDLRGGYTEAFF TGTGCCAGCAGTGACCTCAGGGGGGGATACACTGAAGCTTTCTTT once TRBJ1-1 TRBD1 TRBV6-1
CSARVGGGAVNQPQHF TGCAGTGCTAGGGTCGGGGGTGGGGCAGTCAATCAGCCCCAGCATTTT many TRBJ1-5 . TRBV20-1
CASSLPGPREKLFF TGTGCCAGCAGTTTACCAGGGCCTCGAGAAAAACTGTTTTTT few TRBJ1-4 . TRBV12-3/TRBV12-4
CASSTTGGKANEQFF TGTGCCAGCAGTACTACAGGGGGCAAGGCCAATGAGCAGTTCTTC few TRBJ2-1 TRBD1 TRBV12-3/TRBV12-4
CSAARDRNYGYTF TGCAGTGCGGCCCGGGACAGAAACTATGGCTACACCTTC few TRBJ1-2 TRBD1 TRBV20-1
CASSLVGGNTGELFF TGCGCCAGCAGCTTGGTAGGAGGTAACACCGGGGAGCTGTTTTTT few TRBJ2-2 . TRBV5-1
CASSSGEQPYEQYF TGTGCCAGCAGTTCGGGGGAGCAACCCTACGAGCAGTACTTC . TRBJ2-7 . TRBV6-2/TRBV6-3
CASSYSGTGDSYEQYF TGTGCCAGCAGTTATTCCGGGACAGGGGATTCCTACGAGCAGTACTTC . TRBJ2-7 TRBD1 TRBV27
CASGTTHEQFF TGTGCCAGCGGGACTACCCATGAGCAGTTCTTC many TRBJ2-1 TRBD2 TRBV12-3/TRBV12-4
CASSLPKAGGTGELFF TGTGCCAGCAGTTTACCGAAAGCGGGGGGGACCGGGGAGCTGTTTTTT few TRBJ2-2 TRBD2 TRBV27
CASSFGTGPNYGYTF TGTGCCAGCAGCTTTGGCACAGGGCCTAACTATGGCTACACCTTC . TRBJ1-2 . TRBV7-2
CASSLPGGVYNEQFF TGTGCCAGCAGCTTACCCGGGGGCGTATACAATGAGCAGTTCTTC many TRBJ2-1 . TRBV7-8
CATSRDGLGTGYEQYF TGTGCCACCAGCAGAGACGGTCTCGGGACTGGGTACGAGCAGTACTTC few TRBJ2-7 . TRBV15
CASSLRGGGIQYF TGTGCCAGCAGTTTACGGGGCGGCGGCATTCAGTACTTC many TRBJ2-4 . TRBV12-3/TRBV12-4
CATSRPGRGWAFF TGTGCCACCAGCAGACCTGGAAGGGGGTGGGCTTTCTTT many TRBJ1-1 . TRBV15
CSAIWTAKSYGYTF TGCAGTGCTATCTGGACAGCGAAGAGCTATGGCTACACCTTC many TRBJ1-2 . TRBV20-1
CASSFLWTNSGNEQFF TGTGCCAGCAGCTTCCTATGGACAAATAGTGGGAATGAGCAGTTCTTC . TRBJ2-1 . TRBV7-9
CASSFPPTGTPYEQYF TGTGCCAGCAGCTTTCCACCGACAGGAACCCCCTACGAGCAGTACTTC few TRBJ2-7 . TRBV7-2
CASSVYREGGNYGYTF TGCGCCAGCAGCGTCTACAGGGAGGGGGGTAACTATGGCTACACCTTC few TRBJ1-2 . TRBV5-1
CASSPTPGPYSNQPQHF TGTGCCAGCAGCCCGACTCCGGGTCCTTATAGCAATCAGCCCCAGCATTTT . TRBJ1-5 . TRBV9
CSVEQAEPGQGKFAQYF TGCAGCGTTGAACAGGCGGAACCGGGACAGGGTAAATTTGCGCAGTATTTT many TRBJ2-3 TRBD1 TRBV29-1
CASSLGLDYNEQFF TGCGCCAGCAGCTTGGGACTAGATTACAATGAGCAGTTCTTC . TRBJ2-1 . TRBV5-1